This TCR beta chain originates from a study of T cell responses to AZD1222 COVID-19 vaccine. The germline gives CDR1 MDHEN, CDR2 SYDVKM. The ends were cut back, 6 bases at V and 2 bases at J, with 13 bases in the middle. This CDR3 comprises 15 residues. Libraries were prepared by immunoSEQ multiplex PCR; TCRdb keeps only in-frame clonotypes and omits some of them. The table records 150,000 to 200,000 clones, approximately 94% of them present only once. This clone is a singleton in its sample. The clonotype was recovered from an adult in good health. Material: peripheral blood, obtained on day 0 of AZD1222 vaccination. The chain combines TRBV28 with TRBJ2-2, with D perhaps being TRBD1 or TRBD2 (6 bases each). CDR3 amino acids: CASSSGADNTGELFF. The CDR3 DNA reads TGTGCCAGCAGCTCGGGGGCCGACAACACCGGGGAGCTGTTTTTT.